One sample yielded the 13 T cell receptor beta chains listed below, sequenced in a study of beta chain features in type 1 diabetes. Expressed TCRB transcripts were sequenced, since all the RNA that had been isolated was reverse transcribed. Sequencing was performed with immunoSEQ multiplex PCR; in TCRdb, only in-frame clones are kept and a portion is missing. The sample comprises almost 350,000 clones, around 20% of which are singletons, and around 0.045% rests with the top ten. The specimen sequenced was naive CD4+ T cells from blood. These receptors all stem from a young woman in good health.

This clone was observed a handful of times. The CDR3 sequence is CASSLMEQETQYF. The CDR3 region has the DNA TGTGCCAGCAGCTTAATGGAGCAAGAGACCCAGTACTTC. J is TRBJ2-5 and V is TRBV7-9; no definite D call. The CDR3 is 13 residues long. CDR1 and CDR2 (germline): SEHNR, FQNEAQ (reference sequence). V lost 2 bases and J lost 2, with 6 bases in between.

V gene TRBV5-4 combines with J gene TRBJ1-3; 7 bases fit TRBD1. V lost 8 bases and J lost 3; bases outside the gene matches: 2. The V gene's germline CDR1 is SGHNT and CDR2 YYREEE (reference sequence). The CDR3 sequence is 12 residues long. CDR3 amino acids: CASGTDGNTIYF. The DNA for the CDR3 is TGTGCCAGTGGGACAGATGGAAACACCATATATTTT.

The chain uses TRBV12-5 and TRBJ2-1; 7 bases are a match to TRBD2. The CDR3 contains 15 residues. The ends lost 7 bases at V and 7 bases at J; junction bases unmatched: 13. Germline loops: CDR1 LGHNT, CDR2 FRNRAP. The CDR3, as DNA: TGTGCTAGTGTTGTAGGTAGCGGGCCATGGAATGAGCAGTTCTTC. Amino acids: CASVVGSGPWNEQFF.

This clone was detected a few times. The J gene is TRBJ2-5, the V gene TRBV7-9, with TRBD2 as a possible D gene (5 bases). The length of the CDR3 is 14 residues. Germline assignment: CDR1 SEHNR and CDR2 FQNEAQ (reference sequence). Trimming pared 1 base from V and 2 bases from J, leaving 8 bases between. The CDR3 protein is CASSLDSVQETQYF. CDR3 in DNA: TGTGCCAGCAGCTTAGATAGCGTTCAAGAGACCCAGTACTTC.

The chain recombines TRBV30 with TRBJ2-7; 9 bases map to TRBD2. The germline gives CDR1 GTSNPN, CDR2 SVGIG (reference sequence). This CDR3 contains 16 residues. Trimming cost V 0 bases and J 3 bases; bases outside gene matches: 9. The CDR3 loop reads CAWSVRGRANSYEQYF. CDR3 DNA sequence: TGTGCCTGGAGTGTACGCGGGAGGGCCAACAGCTACGAGCAGTACTTC.

In its sample, this clone was seen a few times. The gene calls are TRBV5-1 and TRBJ2-7, with 10 bases fitting TRBD2. V dropped 2 bases and J dropped 5; count of bases not matched to a gene: 10. CDR3 size: 16 residues. CDR1 is SGHRS, CDR2 YFSETQ, per germline. In nucleotides, the CDR3 is TGCGCCAGCAGCTTCCCTCTAGCGGGAGATGGCGACGAGCAGTACTTC. Amino acid sequence: CASSFPLAGDGDEQYF.

The chain couples TRBV7-2 to TRBJ2-7; 9 bases align to TRBD1. Per the germline V gene, CDR1 is SGHTA and CDR2 is FQGNSA. The length of the CDR3 is 15 residues. The V segment lost 3 bases and the J segment 7 bases; nucleotides outside the gene matches: 10. The CDR3 DNA reads as TGTGCCAGCAGCTTGTGGACAGGGGCCCCAAGTGAGCAGTACTTC. It yields the protein CASSLWTGAPSEQYF.

J is TRBJ1-1 and V is TRBV6-1; 8 positions match TRBD1. Germline V gives CDR1 MNHNS, CDR2 SASEGT. Losses at the gene ends were 6 bases for V and 6 bases for J; bases not matched to a gene: 6. The CDR3 spans 13 residues. The CDR3: CASSMDRESEAFF. DNA of the CDR3: TGTGCCAGCAGCATGGACAGGGAATCTGAAGCTTTCTTT.

This clone was seen only a few times. The CDR3 bases are TGTGCCAGCAGTCTCACGGGCTCCTACAATGAGCAGTTCTTC. It encodes CASSLTGSYNEQFF. V and J are TRBV6-5 and TRBJ2-1; D ambiguous. This CDR3 is 14 amino acids long. CDR1 MNHEY and CDR2 SVGAGI come from the germline V gene. Trimming cost V 5 bases and J 0 bases, with 8 bases left between them.

This clone was counted a few times. The rearrangement links TRBV19 to TRBJ1-1; the D gene is possibly TRBD1 (5 bases). CDR1 and CDR2 (germline): LNHDA, SQIVND (reference sequence). This CDR3 region has 15 residues. The V gene lost 6 bases and the J gene lost 4 bases, with 18 bases spanning the gap. Here the CDR3 reads CASSYSGTGGTEAFF. The DNA for the CDR3 is TGTGCCAGTAGCTACTCAGGGACGGGAGGCACTGAAGCTTTCTTT. Based on the CDR3 plus reference TRBV19 and TRBJ1-1, the full variable domain is DGGITQSPKYLFRKEGQNVTLSCEQNLNHDAMYWYRQDPGQGLRLIYYSQIVNDFQKGDIAEGYSVSREKKESFPLTVTSAQKNPTAFYLCASSYSGTGGTEAFFGQGTRLTVV.

In this sample, this clone turned up a few times. The V gene is TRBV2, the J gene TRBJ2-1; the D gene is possibly TRBD1 (6 bases). Trimming took 7 bases from V and 1 from J, leaving 14 bases between them. CDR1 SNHLY and CDR2 FYNNEI come from the germline V gene. This CDR3 region has 15 residues. The CDR3 nucleotides are TGTGCCAGCACTCCATGGGGGCAATCCTACAATGAGCAGTTCTTC. Protein: CASTPWGQSYNEQFF.

The gene calls are TRBV5-6 and TRBJ1-2; 7 bases fit TRBD1. The V gene's germline CDR1 is SGHDT and CDR2 YYEEEE. This CDR3 is 15 amino acids long. Trimming removed 0 bases from V and 4 bases from J; junction bases left unmatched: 6. DNA of the CDR3: TGTGCCAGCAGCTTGGCCCCGGCAGGGGGCTATGGCTACACCTTC. It codes for CASSLAPAGGYGYTF.

This clone was detected a few times. The V and J genes are TRBV30 and TRBJ2-1; 9 bases match TRBD2. The CDR3 covers 13 residues. With 4 bases clipped from V and 8 bases from J, the junction kept 6 bases outside the gene matches. The germline V gene has CDR1 GTSNPN and CDR2 SVGIG (reference sequence). In DNA form, the CDR3 reads TGTGCCTGGAAGGGCGGGGGGGTGGATGAGCAGTTCTTC. The encoded protein is CAWKGGGVDEQFF.